The 11 T cell receptor beta chains below were found in one sample sequenced in a study of OX40 agonist ivuxolimab in advanced cancers. Generated by immunoSEQ multiplex PCR, the TCRdb table keeps only in-frame clones and is missing some. The sample records 41,000 or so clones, about 85% being singletons. Sequencing used CD4+ or CD8+ T cells sorted from blood, obtained in a trial of the OX40 agonist ivuxolimab. These TCRs come from an adult with an advanced solid tumor such as melanoma, head and neck, liver or kidney cancer.

The genes are TRBV5-1 and TRBJ2-7; D is possibly TRBD2 (5 bases). The V and J ends lost 1 base and 6 bases respectively, with 8 bases between them. Germline V gene data show CDR1 as SGHRS and CDR2 as YFSETQ. The CDR3 covers 12 residues. The CDR3 nucleotides are TGCGCCAGCAGCTTGCGGGGTAGCGAGCAGTACTTC. Its translation is CASSLRGSEQYF.

The V gene is TRBV27, the J gene TRBJ2-6; no reliable D call. The V gene lost 6 bases and the J gene lost 0 bases, with 3 bases spanning the gap. Germline V CDR1 and CDR2: MNHEY, SMNVEV (reference sequence). CDR3 length equals 13 residues. In DNA form, the CDR3 reads TGTGCCAGCAGAAGCTCTGGGGCCAACGTCCTGACTTTC. Translated: CASRSSGANVLTF.

The rearrangement links TRBV28 to TRBJ2-7; D is undetermined. Between the trimmed V and J ends, which lost 5 bases and 2 bases, there was a span of 10 bases. This CDR3 contains 13 residues. Germline V CDR1 and CDR2: MDHEN, SYDVKM. The CDR3 reads CASSPLGPYEQYF. The CDR3 DNA is TGTGCCAGCAGTCCCCTAGGACCCTACGAGCAGTACTTC.

This clone is a singleton in its sample. This chain uses TRBV4-1 with TRBJ1-5; a possible D gene is TRBD1 (6 bases). This CDR3 contains 16 residues. V lost 2 bases and J 3 bases, leaving 14 bases between the germline ends. In germline, CDR1 is MGHRA, CDR2 YSYEKL. The CDR3 coding sequence is TGCGCCAGCAGCCAATTGCACAGGGATCCCAATCAGCCCCAGCATTTT. It codes for CASSQLHRDPNQPQHF.

The rearrangement links TRBV7-2 to TRBJ2-5; D not resolved. V was clipped by 2 bases and J by 4 bases, with 8 bases between them. The CDR3 length is 13 residues. The V gene's germline CDR1 is SGHTA and CDR2 FQGNSA. CDR3 protein: CASSLTTPETQYF. The CDR3 coding sequence is TGTGCCAGCAGCTTAACTACCCCAGAGACCCAGTACTTC.

The chain links TRBV29-1 to TRBJ2-7; 12 bases are shared with TRBD2. Germline V gene lookup returns CDR1 SQVTM and CDR2 ANQGSEA. The J segment lost 5 bases and the V segment lost 6 bases, leaving 8 bases of the junction unmatched. The CDR3 runs to 14 residues. CDR3 residues: CSVKTSGSWHEQYF. The DNA of the CDR3 is TGCAGCGTCAAGACTAGCGGGAGTTGGCACGAGCAGTACTTC.

This chain connects TRBV27 to TRBJ1-2, with no clear D. Trimming stripped 5 bases from V and 5 bases from J, with 12 bases between. Germline V lookup: CDR1 MNHEY, CDR2 SMNVEV (reference sequence). This CDR3 region has 13 residues. CDR3 protein: CASSIQPRYGYTF. As DNA, the CDR3 is TGTGCCAGCAGTATTCAGCCTCGATATGGCTACACCTTC.

V and J are TRBV5-1 and TRBJ2-7; 12 nucleotides align to TRBD2. J was trimmed by 1 base and V by 4 bases; bases with no gene match: 15. The CDR3 sequence is 19 residues long. Germline CDR1 is SGHRS and CDR2 is YFSETQ. CDR3 coding DNA: TGCGCCAGCAGCCTCGTAGCAGGACTAGCGGGAAAACGTTCCTACGAGCAGTACTTC. Its protein is CASSLVAGLAGKRSYEQYF. The full variable domain, rest sourced from reference TRBV5-1 and TRBJ2-7, is KAGVTQTPRYLIKTRGQQVTLSCSPISGHRSVSWYQQTPGQGLQFLFEYFSETQRNKGNFPGRFSGRQFSNSRSEMNVSTLELGDSALYLCASSLVAGLAGKRSYEQYFGPGTRLTVT.

The chain combines TRBV27 with TRBJ2-1; 9 bases map to TRBD2. The germline V gene encodes CDR1 MNHEY and CDR2 SMNVEV (reference sequence). Trimming removed 6 bases from V and 9 bases from J; junction bases left unmatched: 6. The length of the CDR3 is 13 residues. The CDR3 nucleotides read TGTGCCAGCAGATTTAGCGGGAGCGTTGAGCAGTTCTTC. Translating gives CASRFSGSVEQFF.

V is TRBV27 and J is TRBJ2-7, with TRBD1 matching 7 bases. V lost 6 bases to trimming and J lost 3 bases; unmatched junction nucleotides: 14. The CDR3 sequence is 16 residues long. Germline V CDR1 and CDR2: MNHEY, SMNVEV (reference sequence). The DNA for the CDR3 is TGTGCCAGCAGCAGTTTACCTCCGACAGGGAGCTACGAGCAGTACTTC. It is translated as CASSSLPPTGSYEQYF.

The genes are TRBV19 and TRBJ1-1; D gene uncertain. The CDR3 covers 14 residues. CDR1 LNHDA and CDR2 SQIVND come from the germline V gene (reference sequence). Trimming pared 0 bases from V and 6 bases from J, leaving 11 bases between. CDR3 residues: CASSIDLRVPEAFF. The DNA for the CDR3 is TGTGCCAGTAGTATAGATCTGCGGGTCCCTGAAGCTTTCTTT. The complete variable domain, with remaining parts taken from reference TRBV19 and TRBJ1-1, reads DGGITQSPKYLFRKEGQNVTLSCEQNLNHDAMYWYRQDPGQGLRLIYYSQIVNDFQKGDIAEGYSVSREKKESFPLTVTSAQKNPTAFYLCASSIDLRVPEAFFGQGTRLTVV.